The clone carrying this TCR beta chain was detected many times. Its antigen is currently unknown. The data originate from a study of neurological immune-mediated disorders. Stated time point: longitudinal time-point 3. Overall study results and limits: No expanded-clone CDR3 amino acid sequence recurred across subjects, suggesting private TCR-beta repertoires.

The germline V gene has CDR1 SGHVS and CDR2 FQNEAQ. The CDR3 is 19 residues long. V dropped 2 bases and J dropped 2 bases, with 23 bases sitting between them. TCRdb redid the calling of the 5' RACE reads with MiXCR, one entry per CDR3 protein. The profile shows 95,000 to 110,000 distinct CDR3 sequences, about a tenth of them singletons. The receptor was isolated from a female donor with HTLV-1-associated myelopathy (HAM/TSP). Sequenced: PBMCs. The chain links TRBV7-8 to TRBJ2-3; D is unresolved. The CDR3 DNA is TGTGCCAGCAGCTTACCCTCCGGGTTGGTTGAACTGCCCACAGATACGCAGTATTTT. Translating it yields CASSLPSGLVELPTDTQYF. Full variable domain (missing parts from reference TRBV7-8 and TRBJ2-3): GAGVSQSPRYKVAKRGQDVALRCDPISGHVSLFWYQQALGQGPEFLTYFQNEAQLDKSGLPSDRFFAERPEGSVSTLKIQRTQQEDSAVYLCASSLPSGLVELPTDTQYFGPGTRLTVL.